These T cell receptor beta chains were read from a single sample in a study of blood T cell repertoires in COVID-19. Some clones are missing from TCRdb's copy, which holds only in-frame ones; the method was immunoSEQ multiplex PCR. The table shows roughly 150,000 clones, with around 92% occurring only once. The specimen sequenced was peripheral blood. These receptors all stem from a man aged 55-75 years with acute or convalescent COVID-19. The CDR3 runs from the conserved cysteine through the conserved F or W. A D gene is named only where the DNA matches it firmly. Clone size is given for some rows only: seen once, a few or many times, or a class if the clone is expanded.

clone size	V gene	J gene	D gene	CDR3 DNA	CDR3 protein
.	TRBV18	TRBJ2-7	TRBD2	TGTGCCAGCTCACCCGGGGGGAGCTACGAGCAGTACTTC	CASSPGGSYEQYF
.	TRBV7-3	TRBJ2-5	.	TGTGCCAGCAGCTTATCCGGAGGGCTAGAGACCCAGTACTTC	CASSLSGGLETQYF
.	TRBV3-1/TRBV3-2	TRBJ2-3	TRBD2	TGTGCCAGCAGCCTTGCGCCGGGACTAGTTAATCCCGCGGCTACGCAGTATTTT	CASSLAPGLVNPAATQYF
.	TRBV19	TRBJ2-3	TRBD2	TGTGCCAGTAGTATAGCGGGCAGCGGGGGTAGCACAGATACGCAGTATTTT	CASSIAGSGGSTDTQYF
.	TRBV7-2	TRBJ1-2	TRBD1	TGTGCCAGCAGCCCATCTGGGACAGGAGGAAGGGGCTACACCTTC	CASSPSGTGGRGYTF
.	TRBV15	TRBJ1-6	.	TGTGCCACCCGCCAATGGAGTAATTCACCCCTCCACTTT	CATRQWSNSPLHF
.	TRBV5-4	TRBJ2-3	.	TGTGCCAGCAGCTTGGAGATCCGGAGCACAGATACGCAGTATTTT	CASSLEIRSTDTQYF
.	TRBV19	TRBJ1-1	.	TGTGCCAGTAGGGGGGCGCGGGTTCCGAACACTGAAGCTTTCTTT	CASRGARVPNTEAFF
.	TRBV5-1	TRBJ2-4	.	TGCGCCAGCAGCTCAGGCCGGGAAGCCAAAAACATTCAGTACTTC	CASSSGREAKNIQYF
.	TRBV14	TRBJ2-6	.	TGTGCCAGCAGCCAAGTCGGAGGATCTGGGGCCAACGTCCTGACTTTC	CASSQVGGSGANVLTF
.	TRBV7-2	TRBJ1-4	TRBD1	TGTGCCAGCAGCCCCCGGGGGACAGGGGGCGGAGGGGAAAAACTGTTTTTT	CASSPRGTGGGGEKLFF
.	TRBV10-2	TRBJ2-3	TRBD2	TGCGCCAGCAGTGAGTTTGCGGGGGGCACAGATACGCAGTATTTT	CASSEFAGGTDTQYF
few	TRBV24-1	TRBJ1-5	TRBD1	TGTGCCACCAGTGACGAACAGGGGAATCAGCCCCAGCATTTT	CATSDEQGNQPQHF
.	TRBV5-6	TRBJ1-2	.	TGTGCCAGCAGCCCCGACCCAGGGCTGGCTAACTATGGCTACACCTTC	CASSPDPGLANYGYTF
.	TRBV4-3	TRBJ1-1	.	TGCGCCAGCAGCCAAAGTATAGCCAGGGCCACTGAAGCTTTCTTT	CASSQSIARATEAFF
.	TRBV5-1	TRBJ1-1	.	TGCGCCAGCAGCTTCAGCGGGGGCGGAAGATCCACTGAAGCTTTCTTT	CASSFSGGGRSTEAFF
.	TRBV27	TRBJ2-5	TRBD2	TGTGCCAGCAGTTTATATAGCGGGGGGGCCGGAGAGACCCAGTACTTC	CASSLYSGGAGETQYF
.	TRBV10-2	TRBJ1-1	.	TGCGCCAGCCAAAGAGGGCCCGAGAAGGGATCACCTGAAGCTTTCTTT	CASQRGPEKGSPEAFF
.	TRBV18	TRBJ2-7	TRBD1	TGTGCCAGCTCACCACTCATGAGACAGGGGGCGGGGGAGCAGTACTTC	CASSPLMRQGAGEQYF
.	TRBV6-5	TRBJ1-1	TRBD1	TGTGCCAGCAGTTACACCTTAACCATACAGGGGAGGGAAGCTTTCTTT	CASSYTLTIQGREAFF
.	TRBV18	TRBJ1-1	.	TGTGCCAGCTCACCACTTGACAGTTTGAACACTGAAGCTTTCTTT	CASSPLDSLNTEAFF
.	TRBV5-6	TRBJ2-2	.	TGTGCCAGCAGCCGAACCACAGGGGGGGACACCGGGGAGCTGTTTTTT	CASSRTTGGDTGELFF